Listed below are T cell receptor beta chains from one sample, sequenced in a study of blood T cell repertoires in COVID-19. Only in-frame clones appear in the TCRdb table, and some are missing; sequencing was by immunoSEQ multiplex PCR. Here the sample spans some 160,000 clones, approximately 87% being singletons. Material for sequencing was peripheral blood. Receptors originate from a woman aged 65 to 85 with COVID-19, enrolled during active disease. CDR3s include the opening cysteine and the closing phenylalanine or tryptophan. Fields, in order: V gene, D gene, CDR3 length, J gene, clone size, CDR3 DNA, CDR3 protein. A D gene is named only where the DNA matches it firmly. Clone size appears in some rows only: once, few, many, or a class for an expanded clone.

V gene: TRBV29-1; D gene: .; CDR3 length: 15; J gene: TRBJ1-2; clone size: .; CDR3 DNA: TGCAGCGTTGGAAGGAGGGAAGGAGGGAACGCTGGCTACACCTTC; CDR3 protein: CSVGRREGGNAGYTF
V gene: TRBV19; D gene: .; CDR3 length: 15; J gene: TRBJ2-2; clone size: .; CDR3 DNA: TGTGCCAGTAGGACAGATCCATCGAACACCGGGGAGCTGTTTTTT; CDR3 protein: CASRTDPSNTGELFF
V gene: TRBV5-5; D gene: .; CDR3 length: 12; J gene: TRBJ2-3; clone size: .; CDR3 DNA: TGTGCCAGCAGCGAGGGCCCCGATACGCAGTATTTT; CDR3 protein: CASSEGPDTQYF
V gene: TRBV5-1; D gene: TRBD1; CDR3 length: 15; J gene: TRBJ1-4; clone size: once; CDR3 DNA: TGCGCCAGCAGCCCCGTCGGCAGGGGGGCCGAAAAACTGTTTTTT; CDR3 protein: CASSPVGRGAEKLFF
V gene: TRBV7-3; D gene: TRBD1; CDR3 length: 14; J gene: TRBJ2-3; clone size: few; CDR3 DNA: TGTGCCAGCAGTCATGGACAGGGGACAGATACGCAGTATTTT; CDR3 protein: CASSHGQGTDTQYF
V gene: TRBV2; D gene: .; CDR3 length: 14; J gene: TRBJ1-5; clone size: .; CDR3 DNA: TGTGCCAGCAGTGAGGGGGCGCGAGCTCAGCCCCAGCATTTT; CDR3 protein: CASSEGARAQPQHF
V gene: TRBV10-3; D gene: .; CDR3 length: 17; J gene: TRBJ2-5; clone size: .; CDR3 DNA: TGTGCCATAGGAGAAAAAGACGGGACACAATTCGACGAGACCCAGTACTTC; CDR3 protein: CAIGEKDGTQFDETQYF
V gene: TRBV13; D gene: TRBD2; CDR3 length: 17; J gene: TRBJ2-1; clone size: .; CDR3 DNA: TGTGCCAGCAGCCCAACCCATAGCGGGGTTAGAGACAATGAGCAGTTCTTC; CDR3 protein: CASSPTHSGVRDNEQFF
V gene: TRBV27; D gene: .; CDR3 length: 17; J gene: TRBJ1-2; clone size: .; CDR3 DNA: TGTGCCAGCAGGCAAAGGGGGAGGGGCTCCTCTAACTATGGCTACACCTTC; CDR3 protein: CASRQRGRGSSNYGYTF
V gene: TRBV7-2; D gene: .; CDR3 length: 14; J gene: TRBJ2-7; clone size: .; CDR3 DNA: TGTGCCAGCAGCCACCACCGGGAGAGCCACGAGCAGTACTTC; CDR3 protein: CASSHHRESHEQYF
V gene: TRBV18; D gene: .; CDR3 length: 14; J gene: TRBJ2-4; clone size: .; CDR3 DNA: TGTGCCAGCTCACAGCAGGGTGGCAAAAACATTCAGTACTTC; CDR3 protein: CASSQQGGKNIQYF
V gene: TRBV20-1; D gene: TRBD1; CDR3 length: 15; J gene: TRBJ2-2; clone size: .; CDR3 DNA: TGCAGTGCTAGTCGTCGACAGGGTAACACCGGGGAGCTGTTTTTT; CDR3 protein: CSASRRQGNTGELFF
V gene: TRBV2; D gene: .; CDR3 length: 12; J gene: TRBJ2-1; clone size: .; CDR3 DNA: TGTGCCAGCAAGGGGCCTTACAATGAGCAGTTCTTC; CDR3 protein: CASKGPYNEQFF
V gene: TRBV30; D gene: TRBD1; CDR3 length: 11; J gene: TRBJ1-1; clone size: once; CDR3 DNA: TGTGCCTGGACCCCGGGACAGGCAGCTTTCTTT; CDR3 protein: CAWTPGQAAFF
V gene: TRBV10-3; D gene: TRBD1; CDR3 length: 15; J gene: TRBJ1-4; clone size: .; CDR3 DNA: TGTGCCATCAGTGGAGGACAGGGGGCTGAGGAAAAACTGTTTTTT; CDR3 protein: CAISGGQGAEEKLFF
V gene: TRBV19; D gene: .; CDR3 length: 12; J gene: TRBJ1-4; clone size: .; CDR3 DNA: TGTGCCAGTAGTAACGGGTGGAACAAACTGTTTTTT; CDR3 protein: CASSNGWNKLFF
V gene: TRBV29-1; D gene: TRBD1; CDR3 length: 13; J gene: TRBJ1-5; clone size: .; CDR3 DNA: TGCAGCGTGAGGACAGGGGGGGATCAGCCCCAGCATTTT; CDR3 protein: CSVRTGGDQPQHF
V gene: TRBV5-1; D gene: TRBD1; CDR3 length: 14; J gene: TRBJ2-2; clone size: .; CDR3 DNA: TGCGCCAGCAGCTCGGGACAGAGCACCGGGGAGCTGTTTTTT; CDR3 protein: CASSSGQSTGELFF
V gene: TRBV5-1; D gene: TRBD2; CDR3 length: 15; J gene: TRBJ2-1; clone size: .; CDR3 DNA: TGCGCCAGCAGCGATAGCGGGGGGGCCTACAATGAGCAGTTCTTC; CDR3 protein: CASSDSGGAYNEQFF
V gene: TRBV6-1; D gene: TRBD1; CDR3 length: 13; J gene: TRBJ1-5; clone size: .; CDR3 DNA: TGTGCCAGCAGTGGGGACAGGGTACAGCCCCAGCATTTT; CDR3 protein: CASSGDRVQPQHF
V gene: TRBV13; D gene: .; CDR3 length: 13; J gene: TRBJ1-6; clone size: .; CDR3 DNA: TGTGCCAGCAGCTTAGACCAGGGGTCACCCCTCCACTTT; CDR3 protein: CASSLDQGSPLHF
V gene: TRBV4-2; D gene: TRBD1; CDR3 length: 15; J gene: TRBJ2-7; clone size: few; CDR3 DNA: TGTGCCAGCAGCCAAAACCGGGACAGGGTATACGAGCAGTACTTC; CDR3 protein: CASSQNRDRVYEQYF
V gene: TRBV6-5; D gene: TRBD1; CDR3 length: 15; J gene: TRBJ1-6; clone size: .; CDR3 DNA: TGTGCCAGCAGTTACTTAGGGGGCCGTAATTCACCCCTCCACTTT; CDR3 protein: CASSYLGGRNSPLHF
V gene: TRBV5-1; D gene: .; CDR3 length: 14; J gene: TRBJ1-4; clone size: .; CDR3 DNA: TGCGCCAGCAAGGGGGACGGGCCGGCAGAAAAACTGTTTTTT; CDR3 protein: CASKGDGPAEKLFF
V gene: TRBV9; D gene: TRBD2; CDR3 length: 17; J gene: TRBJ2-1; clone size: .; CDR3 DNA: TGTGCCAGCAGCGTAGTGGGACTAGCGGGGGGGCCGGTTGAGCAGTTCTTC; CDR3 protein: CASSVVGLAGGPVEQFF
V gene: TRBV28; D gene: .; CDR3 length: 14; J gene: TRBJ2-3; clone size: once; CDR3 DNA: TGTGCCAGCAGTTGGGGCAGGGGATCAGATACGCAGTATTTT; CDR3 protein: CASSWGRGSDTQYF
V gene: TRBV12-3/TRBV12-4; D gene: .; CDR3 length: 13; J gene: TRBJ1-2; clone size: .; CDR3 DNA: TGTGCCAGCAGTTTGACCAGAGCGGACGGCTACACCTTC; CDR3 protein: CASSLTRADGYTF